The 15 T cell receptor beta chains presented below share a single source sample, sequenced in a study of T cell responses to AZD1222 COVID-19 vaccine. The repertoire was sequenced with immunoSEQ multiplex PCR; TCRdb's copy has only in-frame clones and lacks some. Here the sample spans under 110,000 clones, roughly nine tenths being singletons. The sequenced sample was peripheral blood, obtained on day 0 of AZD1222 vaccination. These receptors were taken from an adult in good health.

This clone was detected a few times. The genes are TRBV5-4 and TRBJ2-7, with a weak D call TRBD1 (6 bases). Germline V CDR1 and CDR2: SGHNT, YYREEE (reference sequence). The CDR3 sequence is 14 residues long. Trimming stripped 5 bases from V and 6 bases from J, with 18 bases between. CDR3 region: CASSTDRSSREQYF. For the CDR3, the DNA is TGTGCCAGCAGTACTGACAGGTCTTCCCGCGAGCAGTACTTC.

The CDR3 protein is CASNHWSSNYEQFF. For the CDR3, the DNA is TGTGCCAGCAACCACTGGTCTAGTAACTATGAGCAGTTCTTC. The chain carries TRBV5-4 and TRBJ2-1; no reliable D call. V was trimmed by 6 bases and J by 8 bases, leaving 18 bases between them. The CDR3 consists of 14 residues. Germline lookup yields CDR1 SGHNT and CDR2 YYREEE (reference sequence). Using reference TRBV5-4 and TRBJ2-1 for the parts outside the CDR3, the full variable domain is ETGVTQSPTHLIKTRGQQVTLRCSSQSGHNTVSWYQQALGQGPQFIFQYYREEENGRGNFPPRFSGLQFPNYSSELNVNALELDDSALYLCASNHWSSNYEQFFGPGTRLTVL.

The chain links TRBV5-8 to TRBJ1-2, with D uncertain. This CDR3 has 13 residues. Looked up from germline, CDR1 is SGHTS and CDR2 is YDEGEE. Between the trimmed V and J ends, which lost 4 bases and 2 bases, there was a span of 9 bases. CDR3 amino acids: CASSGRLNYGYTF. In nucleotides, the CDR3 is TGTGCCAGCAGCGGGAGGCTAAACTATGGCTACACCTTC.

The gene calls are TRBV3-1 (or the pseudogene TRBV3-2) and TRBJ2-3; D is undetermined. Germline CDR1 reads LGHDT; CDR2 reads YNNKEL (reference sequence). V was pared by 0 bases and J by 4 bases, with 8 bases between. CDR3 size: 14 residues. CDR3 protein: CASSQDRASDTQYF. In nucleotides, the CDR3 is TGTGCCAGCAGCCAAGATAGGGCATCAGATACGCAGTATTTT.

Here the CDR3 DNA reads TGTGCCAGCAATAGGCAGGGCCTCTATGGCTACACCTTC. The encoded protein is CASNRQGLYGYTF. The chain combines TRBV28 with TRBJ1-2; possible D gene TRBD1, 5 bases. Trimming removed 7 bases from V and 4 bases from J, with 13 bases in between. Germline V gene sequence: CDR1 MDHEN, CDR2 SYDVKM. The CDR3 length is 13 residues.

V is TRBV7-9 and J is TRBJ1-1, with D possibly TRBD1 on 6 matching bases. CDR1 and CDR2 from the germline V gene are SEHNR and FQNEAQ (reference sequence). The CDR3 consists of 11 residues. With 5 bases removed from V and 7 bases from J, the gap between germline ends came to 8 bases. The CDR3 coding sequence is TGTGCCAGCAGCCCGGACAGTGAAGCTTTCTTT. Encoded protein: CASSPDSEAFF. Complete variable domain (other parts from reference TRBV7-9 and TRBJ1-1): DTGVSQNPRHKITKRGQNVTFRCDPISEHNRLYWYRQTLGQGPEFLTYFQNEAQLEKSRLLSDRFSAERPKGSFSTLEIQRTEQGDSAMYLCASSPDSEAFFGQGTRLTVV.

V is TRBV3-1 (or the pseudogene TRBV3-2) and J is TRBJ2-7; D gene unclear. The V gene's germline CDR1 is LGHDT and CDR2 YNNKEL (reference sequence). The CDR3 is 13 residues long. V lost 1 base and J lost 3, with 7 bases in between. In DNA form, the CDR3 reads TGTGCCAGCAGCCAAGGTCTCGTCTACGAGCAGTACTTC. This encodes CASSQGLVYEQYF.

The CDR3 reads CASSLDVGVEAFF. In DNA, the CDR3 is TGCGCCAGCAGCTTGGATGTGGGGGTAGAAGCTTTCTTT. The chain employs TRBV5-1 and TRBJ1-1; a possible D gene is TRBD1 (5 bases). Germline V lookup: CDR1 SGHRS, CDR2 YFSETQ. CDR3 length: 13 residues. The V and J ends lost 0 bases and 8 bases respectively, with 11 bases between them.

The chain links TRBV19 to TRBJ1-5; D ambiguous. This CDR3 region has 13 residues. Trimming removed 5 bases at V and 11 bases at J, with 16 bases between. Germline values: CDR1 LNHDA, CDR2 SQIVND (reference sequence). The CDR3 nucleotides read TGTGCCAGTAGTCCCCGTGATGGAGGGTCCCAGCATTTT. As protein: CASSPRDGGSQHF.

CDR3 sequence (DNA): TGTGCCTGGAGTGTTAGGGGATCTGGGGCCAACGTCCTGACTTTC. The encoded protein is CAWSVRGSGANVLTF. The gene calls are TRBV30 and TRBJ2-6, with D tentatively TRBD1 (5 bases). Germline V gives CDR1 GTSNPN, CDR2 SVGIG (reference sequence). The CDR3 has 15 amino acids. Trimming removed 0 bases from V and 1 base from J, with 7 bases in between.

V gene TRBV5-4 combines with J gene TRBJ2-7; maybe TRBD1 (6 bases). Trimming took off 0 bases at V and 5 bases at J, with 15 bases between the two ends. In germline, CDR1 is SGHNT, CDR2 YYREEE (reference sequence). The CDR3 runs 15 residues. CDR3 amino acids: CASSLATNRAHEQYF. The CDR3 region has the DNA TGTGCCAGCAGCTTGGCCACGAACAGGGCCCACGAGCAGTACTTC.

The chain couples TRBV14 to TRBJ2-5; tentatively, D is TRBD1 (6 bases). CDR1 is SGHDN, CDR2 FVKESK, per germline. Trimming took off 4 bases at V and 7 bases at J, with 19 bases between the two ends. The CDR3 has 15 amino acids. CDR3 DNA: TGTGCCAGCAGCCTAACCGGGTCCCTAGGGGGGACCCAGTACTTC. Its protein is CASSLTGSLGGTQYF.

DNA for the CDR3: TGTGCCAGCAGTCGCAGTAGCGCACCCCTACAAGAGACCCAGTACTTC. Encoded protein: CASSRSSAPLQETQYF. V is TRBV28 and J is TRBJ2-5; a weak D match, TRBD2 (5 bases). The germline CDR1 and CDR2 sequences are MDHEN and SYDVKM. Between the trimmed V and J ends, which lost 5 bases and 2 bases, there was a span of 18 bases. The CDR3 loop spans 16 amino acids.

V usage is TRBV2 and J usage is TRBJ1-2; D not certain. The CDR3 consists of 12 residues. Looked up from germline, CDR1 is SNHLY and CDR2 is FYNNEI. V was pared by 7 bases and J by 2 bases, with 8 bases between. Written as DNA, the CDR3 is TGTGCCAGCATTAACATAAACTATGGCTACACCTTC. It codes for CASININYGYTF.

This sequence joins TRBV29-1 and TRBJ1-2, with TRBD1 matching 8 bases. Germline CDR1 reads SQVTM; CDR2 reads ANQGSEA. V lost 4 bases and J lost 8; bases outside the gene matches: 9. The CDR3 covers 13 residues. CDR3 in amino acids: CSVVGQGIVGYTF. CDR3 nucleotides: TGCAGCGTTGTTGGACAGGGCATAGTCGGCTACACCTTC.